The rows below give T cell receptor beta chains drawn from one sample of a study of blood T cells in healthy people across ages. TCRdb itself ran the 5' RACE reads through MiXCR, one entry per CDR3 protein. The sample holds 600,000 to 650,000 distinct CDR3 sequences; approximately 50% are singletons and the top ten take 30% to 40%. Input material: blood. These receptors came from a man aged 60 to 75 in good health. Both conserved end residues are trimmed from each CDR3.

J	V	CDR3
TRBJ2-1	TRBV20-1	SAFTGIREQF
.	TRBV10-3	AVSEQTGGEQY
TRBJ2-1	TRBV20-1	SASPGGLWTGGNEQF
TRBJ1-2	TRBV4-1	ASSQDLPTGGLRYGYT
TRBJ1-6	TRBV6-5	ASSYRGSKNSLLH
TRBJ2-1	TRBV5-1	ASSWVGEAYNEQF
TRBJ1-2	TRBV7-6	ASSLAGGAYSYT
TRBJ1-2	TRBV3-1	ASSPDGYVGYGYT
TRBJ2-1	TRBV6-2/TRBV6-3	ASRTTRNPHNEQF
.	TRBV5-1	ASSRRDRMGLDEQY
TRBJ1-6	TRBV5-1	ASSLGGGPSESPLH
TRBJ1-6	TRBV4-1	ASSQGVRPGQQNSPLH
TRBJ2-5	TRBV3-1	ASSQVFMVGGAGEQY
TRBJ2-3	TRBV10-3	AISGGAALVTDTQY
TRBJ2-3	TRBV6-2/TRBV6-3	ASSYSIPDNTDMQY
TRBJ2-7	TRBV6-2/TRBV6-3	ASSRTLVAYEQY
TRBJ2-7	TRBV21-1	ASRTGTSFLYEQY
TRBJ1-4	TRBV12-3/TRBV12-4	ASSLAAGAPNEKLF
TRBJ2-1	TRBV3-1	ASSHTRVLIDEQF
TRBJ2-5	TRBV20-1	SARAWVRVTQETQY
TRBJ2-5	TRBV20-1	SAAGDQETQY
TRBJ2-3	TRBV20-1	SARPLTPRAPDTQY
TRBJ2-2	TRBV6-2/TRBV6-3	ASTHTGELF
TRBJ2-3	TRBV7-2	ASSLVREDTQY
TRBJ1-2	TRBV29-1	SVVHRGGYT
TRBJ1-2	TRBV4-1	ASSQGAGVGYGYT
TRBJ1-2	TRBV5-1	ASSKGTGGNYGYT